This is a list of T cell receptor beta chains from one sample in a study of T cell responses to AZD1222 COVID-19 vaccine. The method was immunoSEQ multiplex PCR; TCRdb's version includes in-frame clones alone and lacks a portion of them. Of around 95,000 clones in the sample, about 90% were seen once. Sequencing was performed on peripheral blood, taken on day 0 of MenACWY control vaccination. The receptors come from an adult in good health. Both conserved end residues are part of each CDR3. D genes are given only for firm matches. Clone sizes are given selectively: once, few, many, or a class where the clone is expanded.

NA TRBJ2-1 NA TRBV10-3 TGTGCCATCAGTGAAGGGGACTACAATGAGCAGTTCTTC CAISEGDYNEQFF
TRBD2 TRBJ2-1 once TRBV2 TGTGCCAGCACCCCGGGACTAGAGCAGTTCTTC CASTPGLEQFF
NA TRBJ1-2 NA TRBV4-2 TGTGCCAGCAGCCAAGTAGGGATCGGGTATGGCTACACCTTC CASSQVGIGYGYTF
NA TRBJ1-1 NA TRBV19 TGTGCCAGCTCATTCCCTATTTCGAACACTGAAGCTTTCTTT CASSFPISNTEAFF
TRBD1 TRBJ2-2 NA TRBV7-2 TGTGCCAGCAGCTTAGAAGGGACAGGGGCCACCGGGGAGCTGTTTTTT CASSLEGTGATGELFF
TRBD1 TRBJ2-5 NA TRBV29-1 TGCAGCGTTCCACAGGGGATGGGGGAGACCCAGTACTTC CSVPQGMGETQYF
NA TRBJ1-1 medium-sized TRBV19 TGTGCCAGTAGTATACTCGGAGGGCTTGAAGCTTTCTTT CASSILGGLEAFF
NA TRBJ1-3 once TRBV5-6 TGTGCCAGCAGCTTGGTGACGGAAAGCTCTGGAAACACCATATATTTT CASSLVTESSGNTIYF
TRBD1 TRBJ1-2 NA TRBV20-1 TGCAGCCTACGGGACAGGGTTGGCTACACCTTC CSLRDRVGYTF
TRBD1 TRBJ1-2 few TRBV20-1 TGCAGTGCTAGTGGAACGGGACAGGGGACTGGGGCCTATGGCTACACCTTC CSASGTGQGTGAYGYTF
NA TRBJ1-5 NA TRBV6-1 TGTGCCAGCAGTGAACTGTACGGGCAGGTGAGTCAGCCCCAGCATTTT CASSELYGQVSQPQHF
NA TRBJ2-7 NA TRBV29-1 TGCAGCATCCGACAGGACGGTTACTACGAGCAGTACTTC CSIRQDGYYEQYF
NA TRBJ2-7 NA TRBV15 TGTGCCATCAGCAGAGGCTCTGGGGGGACCCAAAGCTCCTACGAGCAGTACTTC CAISRGSGGTQSSYEQYF
NA TRBJ1-4 NA TRBV2 TGTGCCAGCAGGTGGGACTGGGCGAATGAAAAACTGTTTTTT CASRWDWANEKLFF
TRBD1 TRBJ2-7 NA TRBV6-5 TGTGCCAGCAGAAGAGACGGGACAGCAACCTACGAGCAGTACTTC CASRRDGTATYEQYF
TRBD1 TRBJ1-2 NA TRBV11-2 TGTGCCAGCAGCCCTAGACAGGGGACGATCTATGGCTACACCTTC CASSPRQGTIYGYTF
TRBD1 TRBJ1-1 NA TRBV5-6 TGTGCCAGCAGCGGAACAGGGGCTCGGGCTGAAGCTTTCTTT CASSGTGARAEAFF
TRBD1 TRBJ2-3 once TRBV9 TGTGCCAGCAGCTTCGGACAGGGGGCGACAGATACGCAGTATTTT CASSFGQGATDTQYF
NA TRBJ1-2 NA TRBV6-6 TGTGCCAGCAGTACCTCAGGGGCAACCCTATATGGCTACACCTTC CASSTSGATLYGYTF